These 16 T cell receptor beta chains originate from one sample sequenced in a study of radiotherapy plus CTLA-4 blockade in lung cancer. Measured with immunoSEQ multiplex PCR; TCRdb has only the in-frame clones, and not every one. The sample has more than 90,000 clones; just under 80% are singletons. Material: peripheral blood, obtained from a patient treated with radiotherapy plus ipilimumab. The receptor source for this set is a human donor with non-small cell lung cancer who had a partial response to radiotherapy plus ipilimumab.

This sequence joins TRBV15 and TRBJ2-3; D is possibly TRBD1 (5 bases). This CDR3 is built from 17 residues. CDR1 and CDR2 from the germline V gene are LNHNV and YYDKDF (reference sequence). Deletions cut 0 bases from V and 1 base from J, with 14 bases between. The DNA of the CDR3 is TGTGCCACCAGCAGAGATATAAGGGGTTGGGGCACAGATACGCAGTATTTT. Translating gives CATSRDIRGWGTDTQYF.

The chain carries TRBV4-1 and TRBJ2-1, with 12 bases lining up with TRBD2. CDR1 is MGHRA and CDR2 is YSYEKL in the germline V gene. The CDR3 sequence is 17 residues long. The trim removed 0 bases at V and 8 bases at J, leaving 8 bases unmatched. The CDR3 loop is CASSQDPTSGSRDEQFF. Here the CDR3 DNA reads TGCGCCAGCAGCCAAGACCCGACTAGCGGGAGCAGGGATGAGCAGTTCTTC.

The rearrangement links TRBV9 to TRBJ1-1; TRBD1 is a possible D gene (5 bases). CDR3 length: 16 residues. Germline V gene data show CDR1 as SGDLS and CDR2 as YYNGEE. Trimming cost V 2 bases and J 0 bases, with 14 bases left between them. The CDR3 loop reads CASSVDRATMNTEAFF. The CDR3 nucleotides read TGTGCCAGCAGCGTTGACAGAGCCACTATGAACACTGAAGCTTTCTTT.

J is TRBJ2-1 and V is TRBV2; 9 nucleotides agree with TRBD2. This CDR3 has 16 residues. CDR1 and CDR2 (germline): SNHLY, FYNNEI. Unmatched junction bases numbered 11, after V lost 7 bases and J lost 4 bases. The DNA of the CDR3 is TGTGCCAGCAAGTTTGATAGCGGGAGCTTATACAATGAGCAGTTCTTC. This encodes CASKFDSGSLYNEQFF.

The chain joins TRBV10-1 to TRBJ2-1, with 12 bases lining up with TRBD2. Trimming at V came to 5 bases and at J to 2 bases, leaving 4 bases not matched to a gene. Germline assignment: CDR1 WNHNN and CDR2 SYGVQD (reference sequence). The CDR3 consists of 16 residues. The CDR3 spells CASSRLAGEAYNEQFF. DNA of the CDR3: TGCGCCAGCAGTAGACTAGCGGGAGAGGCCTACAATGAGCAGTTCTTC.

The V gene is TRBV11-2, the J gene TRBJ1-1; no firm D call. CDR1 and CDR2 (germline): SGHAT, FQNNGV. The CDR3 extends over 15 amino acids. Trimming removed 5 bases from V and 1 base from J, with 14 bases in between. CDR3 loop: CASSPPPAGNTEAFF. CDR3 in DNA: TGTGCCAGCAGCCCCCCACCGGCAGGGAACACTGAAGCTTTCTTT. The variable domain in full, with the rest retrieved from reference TRBV11-2 and TRBJ1-1, is EAGVAQSPRYKIIEKRQSVAFWCNPISGHATLYWYQQILGQGPKLLIQFQNNGVVDDSQLPKDRFSAERLKGVDSTLKIQPAKLEDSAVYLCASSPPPAGNTEAFFGQGTRLTVV.

The V gene is TRBV28, the J gene TRBJ2-7; TRBD1 is a possible D gene (5 bases). The CDR3 extends over 12 amino acids. CDR1 and CDR2 (germline): MDHEN, SYDVKM. CDR3 sequence reads: CARQLSSYEQYF. In nucleotides, the CDR3 is TGTGCTAGACAGTTAAGCTCCTACGAGCAGTACTTC.

The chain carries TRBV2 and TRBJ1-5; D is ambiguous. The CDR3 has 16 residues. Germline CDR1 reads SNHLY; CDR2 reads FYNNEI. V lost 5 bases and J lost 0, with 14 bases in between. The CDR3 DNA reads as TGTGCCAGCAGTCAAAACCGGGTGGATAGCAATCAGCCCCAGCATTTT. Its translation: CASSQNRVDSNQPQHF.

The CDR3 loop is CASSETGYPTRYTF. In DNA form, the CDR3 reads TGTGCCAGCAGTGAGACAGGTTACCCTACCCGCTACACCTTC. The V and J genes are TRBV2 and TRBJ1-2, with D perhaps TRBD1 (6 bases). This CDR3 region has 14 residues. Trimming took 3 bases from V and 9 from J, leaving 17 bases between them. CDR1 is SNHLY and CDR2 is FYNNEI in the germline V gene.

The chain joins TRBV19 to TRBJ2-1; tentatively, D is TRBD2 (6 bases). V lost 2 bases and J 7 bases, leaving 18 bases between the germline ends. The CDR3 sequence is 16 residues long. Germline values: CDR1 LNHDA, CDR2 SQIVND (reference sequence). The CDR3 DNA follows: TGTGCCAGTAGTATATACCTCGGGAGACGCGGTAATGAGCAGTTCTTC. This sequence encodes CASSIYLGRRGNEQFF.

This chain connects TRBV11-2 to TRBJ2-1; TRBD1 might be the D (6 bases). From germline, CDR1 is SGHAT and CDR2 FQNNGV. This CDR3 comprises 17 residues. Between the trimmed V and J ends, which lost 5 bases and 1 base, there was a span of 18 bases. The CDR3 DNA follows: TGTGCCAGCAGCCGTGCAGGGGCCGGTGCTTCCTACAATGAGCAGTTCTTC. It specifies CASSRAGAGASYNEQFF.

The chain carries TRBV13 and TRBJ2-5; 13 bases agree with TRBD2. This CDR3 contains 17 residues. J was trimmed by 4 bases and V by 5 bases; bases with no gene match: 10. Germline values: CDR1 PRHDT, CDR2 FYEKMQ (reference sequence). This CDR3 is CASSPGTSGRALETQYF. DNA of the CDR3: TGTGCCAGCAGCCCCGGAACTAGCGGGAGGGCCTTAGAGACCCAGTACTTC. Full variable domain (rest looked up from reference TRBV13 and TRBJ2-5): AAGVIQSPRHLIKEKRETATLKCYPIPRHDTVYWYQQGPGQDPQFLISFYEKMQSDKGSIPDRFSAQQFSDYHSELNMSSLELGDSALYFCASSPGTSGRALETQYFGPGTRLLVL.

This sequence joins TRBV5-8 and TRBJ2-5, with 11 positions matching TRBD1. Trimming took 3 bases from V and 4 from J; bases not matched to a gene: 2. The CDR3 is 14 residues long. The germline CDR1 and CDR2 sequences are SGHTS and YDEGEE. CDR3 region: CASSWGQGGETQYF. CDR3 coding DNA: TGTGCCAGCAGCTGGGGACAGGGGGGAGAGACCCAGTACTTC. The full variable domain, rest sourced from reference TRBV5-8 and TRBJ2-5, is EAGVTQSPTHLIKTRGQQATLRCSPISGHTSVYWYQQALGLGLQFLLWYDEGEERNRGNFPPRFSGRQFPNYSSELNVNALELEDSALYLCASSWGQGGETQYFGPGTRLLVL.

This clone was seen more than once but under ten times. The J gene is TRBJ1-5, the V gene TRBV28; D gene unclear. Per germline, CDR1 MDHEN and CDR2 SYDVKM. V was shortened by 2 bases and J by 9 bases, with 8 bases between the two germline ends. There are 12 residues in the CDR3. The CDR3 DNA follows: TGTGCCAGCAGTTTACCCCGGGGGCCCCAGCATTTT. Protein product: CASSLPRGPQHF.

The chain links TRBV15 to TRBJ2-3; 7 positions match TRBD2. Trimming at V came to 1 base and at J to 2 bases, leaving 3 bases not matched to a gene. Germline loops: CDR1 LNHNV, CDR2 YYDKDF (reference sequence). This CDR3 has 15 residues. The CDR3: CATSRGGGSTDTQYF. The CDR3 DNA is TGTGCCACCAGCAGAGGGGGGGGGTCCACAGATACGCAGTATTTT.

The chain employs TRBV15 and TRBJ2-7, with 8 bases that match TRBD2. Trimming at V came to 3 bases and at J to 3 bases, leaving 4 bases not matched to a gene. Germline V CDR1 and CDR2: LNHNV, YYDKDF (reference sequence). There are 14 residues in the CDR3. The CDR3 coding sequence is TGTGCCACCAGCAGCGGACTAGCAGACTACGAGCAGTACTTC. Protein product: CATSSGLADYEQYF.